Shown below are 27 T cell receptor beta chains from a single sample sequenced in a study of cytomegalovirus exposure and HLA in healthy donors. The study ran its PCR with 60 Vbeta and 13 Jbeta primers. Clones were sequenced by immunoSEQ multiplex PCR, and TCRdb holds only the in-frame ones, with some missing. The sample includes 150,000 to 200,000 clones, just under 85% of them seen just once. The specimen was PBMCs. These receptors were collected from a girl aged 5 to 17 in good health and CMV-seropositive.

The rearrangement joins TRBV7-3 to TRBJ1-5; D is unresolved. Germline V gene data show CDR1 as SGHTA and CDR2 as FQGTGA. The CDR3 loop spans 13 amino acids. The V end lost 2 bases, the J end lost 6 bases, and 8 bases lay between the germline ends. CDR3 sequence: CASSLWLRQPQHF. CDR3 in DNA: TGTGCCAGCAGCTTATGGCTCCGTCAGCCCCAGCATTTT.

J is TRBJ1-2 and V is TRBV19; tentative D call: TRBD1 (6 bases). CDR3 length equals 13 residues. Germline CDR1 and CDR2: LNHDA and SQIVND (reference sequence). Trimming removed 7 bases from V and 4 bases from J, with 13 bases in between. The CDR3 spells CASTSDRSYGYTF. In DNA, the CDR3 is TGTGCCAGTACCTCGGACAGATCCTATGGCTACACCTTC.

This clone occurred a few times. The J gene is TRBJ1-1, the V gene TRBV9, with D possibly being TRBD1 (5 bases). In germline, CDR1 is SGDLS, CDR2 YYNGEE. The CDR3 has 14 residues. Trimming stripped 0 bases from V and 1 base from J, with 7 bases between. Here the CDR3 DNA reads TGTGCCAGCAGCGTAGCGGACAAGAACACTGAAGCTTTCTTT. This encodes CASSVADKNTEAFF.

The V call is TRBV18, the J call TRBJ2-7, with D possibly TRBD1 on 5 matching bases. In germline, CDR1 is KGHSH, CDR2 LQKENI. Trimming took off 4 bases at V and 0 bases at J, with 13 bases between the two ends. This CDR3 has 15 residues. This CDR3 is CASSQDRVLSYEQYF. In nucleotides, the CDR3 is TGTGCCAGCTCACAAGACAGAGTCCTCTCCTACGAGCAGTACTTC.

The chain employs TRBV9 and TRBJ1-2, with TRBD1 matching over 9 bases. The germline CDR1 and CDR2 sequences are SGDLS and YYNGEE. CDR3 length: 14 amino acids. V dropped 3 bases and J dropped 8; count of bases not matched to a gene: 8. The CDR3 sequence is CASSASTGGGGYTF. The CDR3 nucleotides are TGTGCCAGCAGCGCGTCAACAGGGGGCGGAGGCTACACCTTC.

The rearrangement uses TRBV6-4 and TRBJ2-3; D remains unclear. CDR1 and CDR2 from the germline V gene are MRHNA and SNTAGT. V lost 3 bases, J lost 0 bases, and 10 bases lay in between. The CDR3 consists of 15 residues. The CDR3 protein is CASSESGGSTDTQYF. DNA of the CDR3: TGTGCCAGCAGTGAATCAGGTGGTAGCACAGATACGCAGTATTTT.

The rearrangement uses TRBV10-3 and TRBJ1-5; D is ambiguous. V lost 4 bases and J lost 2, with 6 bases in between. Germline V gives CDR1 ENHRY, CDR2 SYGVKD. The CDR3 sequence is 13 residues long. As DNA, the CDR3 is TGTGCCATCAGTGGTTCCGGCAATCAGCCCCAGCATTTT. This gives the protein CAISGSGNQPQHF.

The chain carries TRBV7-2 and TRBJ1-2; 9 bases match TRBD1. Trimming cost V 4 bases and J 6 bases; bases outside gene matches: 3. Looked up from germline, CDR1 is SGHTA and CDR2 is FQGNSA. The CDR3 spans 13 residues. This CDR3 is CASSSGTGNGYTF. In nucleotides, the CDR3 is TGTGCCAGCAGCTCCGGGACAGGGAATGGCTACACCTTC. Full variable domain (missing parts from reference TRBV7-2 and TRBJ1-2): GAGVSQSPSNKVTEKGKDVELRCDPISGHTALYWYRQSLGQGLEFLIYFQGNSAPDKSGLPSDRFSAERTGGSVSTLTIQRTQQEDSAVYLCASSSGTGNGYTFGSGTRLTVV.

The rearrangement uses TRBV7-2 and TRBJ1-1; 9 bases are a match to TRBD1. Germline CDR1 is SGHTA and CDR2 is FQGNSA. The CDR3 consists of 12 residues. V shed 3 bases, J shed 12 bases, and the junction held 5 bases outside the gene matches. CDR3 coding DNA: TGTGCCAGCAGCTTCTACAGGGGGCTGTCTTTCTTT. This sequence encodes CASSFYRGLSFF.

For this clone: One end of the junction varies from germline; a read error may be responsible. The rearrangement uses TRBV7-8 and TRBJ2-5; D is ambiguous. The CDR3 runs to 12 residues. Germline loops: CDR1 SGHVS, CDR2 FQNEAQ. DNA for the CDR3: TGTGCCGGCAGCGACAATGGAAAGACCCAGTACTTC. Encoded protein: CAGSDNGKTQYF.

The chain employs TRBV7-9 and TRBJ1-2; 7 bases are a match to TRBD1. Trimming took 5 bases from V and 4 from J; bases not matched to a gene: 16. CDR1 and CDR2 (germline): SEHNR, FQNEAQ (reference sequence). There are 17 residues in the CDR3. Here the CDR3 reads CASSQKQGTFKPYGYTF. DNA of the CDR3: TGTGCCAGCAGCCAAAAACAGGGGACCTTTAAACCCTATGGCTACACCTTC.

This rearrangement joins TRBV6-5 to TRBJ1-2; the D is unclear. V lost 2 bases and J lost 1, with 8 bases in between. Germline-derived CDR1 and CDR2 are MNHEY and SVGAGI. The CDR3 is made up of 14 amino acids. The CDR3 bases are TGTGCCAGCAGTTACCTTAGTGGTAACTATGGCTACACCTTC. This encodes CASSYLSGNYGYTF.

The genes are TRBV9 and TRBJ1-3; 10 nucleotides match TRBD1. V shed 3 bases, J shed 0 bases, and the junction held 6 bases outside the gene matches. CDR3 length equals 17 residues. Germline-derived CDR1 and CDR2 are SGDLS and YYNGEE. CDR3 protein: CASSARQGANSGNTIYF. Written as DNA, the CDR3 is TGTGCCAGCAGCGCTCGACAGGGGGCGAACTCTGGAAACACCATATATTTT. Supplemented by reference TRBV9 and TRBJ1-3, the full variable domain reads DSGVTQTPKHLITATGQRVTLRCSPRSGDLSVYWYQQSLDQGLQFLIQYYNGEERAKGNILERFSAQQFPDLHSELNLSSLELGDSALYFCASSARQGANSGNTIYFGEGSWLTVV.

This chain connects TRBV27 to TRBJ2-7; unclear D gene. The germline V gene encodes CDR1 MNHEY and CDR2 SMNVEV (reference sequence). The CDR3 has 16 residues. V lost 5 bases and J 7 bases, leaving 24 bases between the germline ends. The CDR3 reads CASSPKVLEADEEQYF. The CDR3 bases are TGTGCCAGCAGTCCAAAGGTCCTAGAGGCGGATGAAGAGCAGTACTTC.

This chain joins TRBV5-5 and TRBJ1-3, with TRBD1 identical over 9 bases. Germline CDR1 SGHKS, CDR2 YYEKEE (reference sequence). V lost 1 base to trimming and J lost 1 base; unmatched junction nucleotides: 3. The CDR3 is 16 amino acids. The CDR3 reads CASSLWTGESGNTIYF. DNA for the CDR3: TGTGCCAGCAGCTTGTGGACAGGGGAATCTGGAAACACCATATATTTT.

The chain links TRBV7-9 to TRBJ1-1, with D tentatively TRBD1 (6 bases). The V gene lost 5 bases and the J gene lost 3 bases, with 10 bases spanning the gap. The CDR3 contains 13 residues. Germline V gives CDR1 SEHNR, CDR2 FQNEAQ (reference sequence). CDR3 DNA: TGTGCCAGCAGCCCCCGACAGGACACTGAAGCTTTCTTT. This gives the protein CASSPRQDTEAFF.

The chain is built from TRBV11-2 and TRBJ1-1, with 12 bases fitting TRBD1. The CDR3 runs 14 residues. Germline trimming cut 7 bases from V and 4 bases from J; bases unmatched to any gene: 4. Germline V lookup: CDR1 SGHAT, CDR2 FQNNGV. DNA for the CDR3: TGTGCCAGCACCCGGGACAGGGGGCTCACTGAAGCTTTCTTT. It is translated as CASTRDRGLTEAFF.

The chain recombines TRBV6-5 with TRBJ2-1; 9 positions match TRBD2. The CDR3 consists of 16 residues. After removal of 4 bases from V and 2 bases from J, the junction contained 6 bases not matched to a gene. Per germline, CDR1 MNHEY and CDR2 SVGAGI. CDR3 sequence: CASSLAGALPYNEQFF. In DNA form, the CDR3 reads TGTGCCAGCAGTTTAGCGGGGGCCCTCCCCTACAATGAGCAGTTCTTC.

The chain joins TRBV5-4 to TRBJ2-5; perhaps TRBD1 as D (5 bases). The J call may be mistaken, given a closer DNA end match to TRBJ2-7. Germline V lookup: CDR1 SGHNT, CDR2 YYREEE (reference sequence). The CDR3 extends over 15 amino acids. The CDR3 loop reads CASSLGRTMVDEQYF. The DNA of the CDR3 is TGTGCCAGCAGCTTGGGCCGGACAATGGTAGACGAGCAGTACTTC.

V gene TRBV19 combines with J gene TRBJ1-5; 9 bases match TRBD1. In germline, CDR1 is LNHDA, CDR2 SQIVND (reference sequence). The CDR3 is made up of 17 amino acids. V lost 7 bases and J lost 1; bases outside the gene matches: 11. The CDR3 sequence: CASTRGTGKGSNQPQHF. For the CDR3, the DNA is TGTGCCAGTACGAGGGGGACAGGGAAGGGGAGCAATCAGCCCCAGCATTTT.

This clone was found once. The CDR3 DNA reads as TGTGCCAGCAGCCCTTATGACAGGGGTGTCTATGTGGGTACTGAGGAGCTGTTTTTT. It is translated as CASSPYDRGVYVGTEELFF. V and J are TRBV7-3 and TRBJ2-2; 8 bases agree with TRBD1. The CDR3 spans 19 residues. Looked up from germline, CDR1 is SGHTA and CDR2 is FQGTGA. V trimming: 5 bases; J trimming: 10 bases; junction bases outside the gene matches: 24. The whole variable domain, filled in from reference TRBV7-3 and TRBJ2-2, reads GAGVSQTPSNKVTEKGKYVELRCDPISGHTALYWYRQSLGQGPEFLIYFQGTGAADDSGLPNDRFFAVRPEGSVSTLKIQRTERGDSAVYLCASSPYDRGVYVGTEELFFGEGSRLTVL.

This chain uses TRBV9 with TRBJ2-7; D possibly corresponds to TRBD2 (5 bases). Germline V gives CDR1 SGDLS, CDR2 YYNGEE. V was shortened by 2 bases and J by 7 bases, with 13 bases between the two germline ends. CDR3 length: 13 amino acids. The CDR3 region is CASSVEIPGEQYF. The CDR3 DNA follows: TGTGCCAGCAGCGTTGAGATTCCGGGAGAGCAGTACTTC.

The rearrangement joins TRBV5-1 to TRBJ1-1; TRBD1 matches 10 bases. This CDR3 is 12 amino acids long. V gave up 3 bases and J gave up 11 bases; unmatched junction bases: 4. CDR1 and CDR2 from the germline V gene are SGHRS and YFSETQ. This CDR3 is CASSSGQGDAFF. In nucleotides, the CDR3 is TGCGCCAGCAGCTCCGGACAGGGGGATGCTTTCTTT.

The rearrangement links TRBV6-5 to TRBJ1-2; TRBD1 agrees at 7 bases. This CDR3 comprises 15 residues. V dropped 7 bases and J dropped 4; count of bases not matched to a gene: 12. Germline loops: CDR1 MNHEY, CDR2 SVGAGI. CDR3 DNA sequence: TGTGCCAGCAAAATGGGACAGACACATGGCTATGGCTACACCTTC. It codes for CASKMGQTHGYGYTF.

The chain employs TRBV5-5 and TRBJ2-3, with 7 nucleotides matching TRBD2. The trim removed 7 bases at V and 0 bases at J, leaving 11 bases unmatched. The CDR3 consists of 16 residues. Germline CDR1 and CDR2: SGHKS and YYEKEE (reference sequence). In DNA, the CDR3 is TGTGCCAGCGGCCTAAATGTGCGGGGGAGCACAGATACGCAGTATTTT. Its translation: CASGLNVRGSTDTQYF.

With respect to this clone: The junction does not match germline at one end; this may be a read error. CDR3 DNA sequence: TGTGCTAGCAGCTTGGAGACAGGGGTAACCGGGGAGCTGTTTTTT. This sequence encodes CASSLETGVTGELFF. The chain combines TRBV7-7 with TRBJ2-2; TRBD1 agrees at 8 bases. Germline assignment: CDR1 SSHAT and CDR2 FNYEAQ (reference sequence). The CDR3 is 15 amino acids.

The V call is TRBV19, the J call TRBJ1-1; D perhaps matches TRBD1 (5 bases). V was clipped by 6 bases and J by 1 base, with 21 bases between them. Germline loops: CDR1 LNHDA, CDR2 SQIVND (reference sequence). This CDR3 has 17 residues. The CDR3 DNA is TGTGCCAGTAGCTTGACCGGGACTCGTAGAGGGAACACTGAAGCTTTCTTT. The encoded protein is CASSLTGTRRGNTEAFF.